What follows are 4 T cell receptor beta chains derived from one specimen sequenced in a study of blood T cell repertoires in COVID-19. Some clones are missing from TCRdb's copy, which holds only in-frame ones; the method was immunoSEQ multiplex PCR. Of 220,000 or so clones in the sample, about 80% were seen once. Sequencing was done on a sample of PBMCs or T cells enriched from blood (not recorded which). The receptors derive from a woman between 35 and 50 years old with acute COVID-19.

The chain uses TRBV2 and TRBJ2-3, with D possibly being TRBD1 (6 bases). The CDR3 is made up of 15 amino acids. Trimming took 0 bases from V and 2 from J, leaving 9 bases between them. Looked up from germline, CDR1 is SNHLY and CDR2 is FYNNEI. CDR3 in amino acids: CASSEAGTNTDTQYF. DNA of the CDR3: TGTGCCAGCAGTGAAGCGGGGACAAACACAGATACGCAGTATTTT.

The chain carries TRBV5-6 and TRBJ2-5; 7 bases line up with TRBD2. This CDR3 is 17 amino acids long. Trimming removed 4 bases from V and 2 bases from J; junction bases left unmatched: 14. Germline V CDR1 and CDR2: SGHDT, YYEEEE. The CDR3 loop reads CASSLDEAGAWQETQYF. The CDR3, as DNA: TGTGCCAGCAGCCTGGACGAGGCGGGAGCGTGGCAAGAGACCCAGTACTTC.

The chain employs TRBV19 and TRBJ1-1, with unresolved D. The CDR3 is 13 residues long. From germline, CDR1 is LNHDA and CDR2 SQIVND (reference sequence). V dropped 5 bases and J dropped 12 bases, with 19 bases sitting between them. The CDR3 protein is CASSPDGKLGSFF. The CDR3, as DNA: TGTGCCAGTAGTCCCGACGGCAAACTCGGGTCTTTCTTT.

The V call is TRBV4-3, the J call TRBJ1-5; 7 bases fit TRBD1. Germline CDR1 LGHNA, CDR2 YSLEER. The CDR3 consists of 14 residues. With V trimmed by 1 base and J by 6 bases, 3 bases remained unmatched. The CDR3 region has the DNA TGCGCCAGCAGCCAAGGGCAGGGGGTTCAGCCCCAGCATTTT. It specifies CASSQGQGVQPQHF.